This entry lists 13 T cell receptor beta chains sequenced from one sample in a study of regulatory T cells in long-lasting Graves disease (dated by TCRdb to about 2021). The sample's time point, from its label and the paper: newly diagnosed GD, antithyroid drugs for less than 3 months. For both TCR sequencing and RNA sequencing, RNA was extracted from PBMCs in TRIzol. Preparation of the library involved multiplex PCR. The sequencer was an Illumina HiSeq 4000. To build TCR beta libraries, CDR3 regions were amplified by Arm-PCR using iRepertoire HTBI primers. TCRdb reanalyzed the raw reads on its own, using fastp at Q25 for trimming and MiXCR for clone calling, and kept in-frame beta chains. For every CDR3 protein sequence, its rows merge into one entry that carries the most common genes and DNA. The sample has 450,000 to 650,000 distinct CDR3 sequences on record, about 16% of them singletons. The top ten hold 20% to 25% of the sample.

This same sample was also part of a study on T cells in Graves' hyperthyroidism and ophthalmopathy.

The source was peripheral blood mononuclear cells (PBMCs), collected at new diagnosis, from a patient treated with antithyroid drugs. Receptors were obtained from a woman aged 35-65 years with Graves disease. Donor details come from another sample of the same person, matched by shared clones.

The chain employs TRBV20-1 and TRBJ2-3, with 9 positions matching TRBD2. The CDR3 is 15 amino acids. Trimming removed 4 bases from V and 8 bases from J; junction bases left unmatched: 13. Germline V gives CDR1 DFQATT, CDR2 SNEGSKA (reference sequence). CDR3 DNA sequence: TGCAGTGCTACCCGACTAGCGGACCCTCGGAGTACGCAGTATTTT. It specifies CSATRLADPRSTQYF.

This clonotype was observed at least ten times. V usage is TRBV7-2 and J usage is TRBJ1-4; a possible D gene is TRBD1 (6 bases). Germline V gene data show CDR1 as SGHTA and CDR2 as FQGNSA. CDR3 length: 14 amino acids. Between the trimmed V and J ends, which lost 7 bases and 7 bases, there was a span of 16 bases. The CDR3, as DNA: TGTGCCAGCACCCAAGAGGGAGGGGGTGAAAAACTGTTTTTT. Encoded protein: CASTQEGGGEKLFF.

The rearrangement uses TRBV19 and TRBJ1-5; D not resolved. Between the trimmed V and J ends, which lost 2 bases and 0 bases, there was a span of 17 bases. The CDR3 is 18 residues long. The germline CDR1 and CDR2 sequences are LNHDA and SQIVND (reference sequence). CDR3 in DNA: TGTGCCAGTAGTATATTCCACCCTCTAACTTATAGCAATCAGCCCCAGCATTTT. Amino acids: CASSIFHPLTYSNQPQHF. Full variable domain (rest looked up from reference TRBV19 and TRBJ1-5): DGGITQSPKYLFRKEGQNVTLSCEQNLNHDAMYWYRQDPGQGLRLIYYSQIVNDFQKGDIAEGYSVSREKKESFPLTVTSAQKNPTAFYLCASSIFHPLTYSNQPQHFGDGTRLSIL.

This clonotype was observed a few times. The chain uses TRBV19 and TRBJ1-6, with a weak D call TRBD1 (5 bases). Germline V lookup: CDR1 LNHDA, CDR2 SQIVND (reference sequence). The CDR3 covers 14 residues. Trimming removed 4 bases from V and 9 bases from J, with 13 bases in between. The CDR3 DNA reads as TGTGCCAGTAGTACCTCCGGGGGAGGTTCACCCCTCCACTTT. Residues: CASSTSGGGSPLHF.

This clonotype was seen many times. This chain uses TRBV11-3 with TRBJ2-3, with D uncertain. Deletions cut 6 bases from V and 2 bases from J, with 12 bases between. This CDR3 is built from 14 residues. CDR1 is SGHNT and CDR2 is YENEEA in the germline V gene. The CDR3 here is CASRESSNTDTQYF. CDR3 DNA: TGTGCCAGCAGGGAGTCCAGCAACACAGATACGCAGTATTTT.

This clonotype showed up just a few times. This rearrangement joins TRBV10-3 to TRBJ1-2; 7 bases are shared with TRBD1. Germline V gene data show CDR1 as ENHRY and CDR2 as SYGVKD. With 6 bases clipped from V and 4 bases from J, the junction kept 8 bases outside the gene matches. This CDR3 has 14 amino acids. CDR3 amino acids: CAISGGGDSYGYTF. CDR3 sequence (DNA): TGTGCCATCAGCGGAGGAGGGGACAGCTATGGCTACACCTTC.

This clonotype was detected ten times or more. The chain carries TRBV11-2 and TRBJ1-4; D gene unclear. Per germline, CDR1 SGHAT and CDR2 FQNNGV. This CDR3 spans 15 amino acids. V was clipped by 0 bases and J by 7 bases, with 12 bases between them. The CDR3 reads CASSLDGKRGEKLFF. The CDR3 DNA sequence: TGTGCCAGCAGCTTAGACGGGAAGAGAGGTGAAAAACTGTTTTTT.

This clonotype was found a few times. The rearrangement uses TRBV6-5 and TRBJ1-1; tentative D call: TRBD1 (5 bases). The germline gives CDR1 MNHEY, CDR2 SVGAGI. CDR3 size: 13 residues. The V end lost 0 bases, the J end lost 9 bases, and 11 bases lay between the germline ends. The CDR3: CASSYSFDSQAFF. The CDR3 DNA follows: TGTGCCAGCAGTTACTCGTTTGACAGCCAAGCTTTCTTT.

With regard to this clonotype: The CDR3 does not close with the conserved phenylalanine or tryptophan, likely indicating a read error. The V call is TRBV19, the J call TRBJ2-1; D not resolved. The germline V and J ends were trimmed by 3 bases and 7 bases, with 13 bases remaining between them. Germline V gives CDR1 LNHDA, CDR2 SQIVND (reference sequence). The CDR3 has 14 amino acids. The CDR3 protein is CASSILDGLNEQFS. The CDR3, as DNA: TGTGCCAGTAGTATTTTAGACGGCCTGAATGAGCAGTTCTCC.

This clonotype has only a few counts. The chain has TRBV6-9 and TRBJ1-5; 8 positions match TRBD1. Germline CDR1 MNHGY, CDR2 SVAAGI. This CDR3 is built from 14 residues. Trimming cost V 4 bases and J 3 bases; bases outside gene matches: 2. CDR3 loop: CASSSQGANQPQHF. The CDR3 DNA reads as TGTGCCAGCAGTTCGCAGGGGGCCAATCAGCCCCAGCATTTT.

Ten or more counts support this clonotype. This rearrangement joins TRBV9 to TRBJ1-1, with D tentatively TRBD1 (6 bases). Trimming left V 0 bases short and J 5 bases short, with 11 bases between. CDR3 size: 14 residues. CDR1 is SGDLS, CDR2 YYNGEE, per germline. CDR3 amino acids: CASSVGGGGTEAFF. CDR3 nucleotides: TGTGCCAGCAGCGTAGGAGGAGGGGGAACTGAAGCTTTCTTT.

The chain uses TRBV20-1 and TRBJ1-2; D is possibly TRBD1 (5 bases). The germline V gene encodes CDR1 DFQATT and CDR2 SNEGSKA (reference sequence). Trimming left V 6 bases short and J 0 bases short, with 20 bases between. This CDR3 spans 16 amino acids. CDR3: CSALRRVGLANYGYTF. The CDR3, as DNA: TGCAGTGCGCTGCGAAGGGTGGGACTAGCTAACTATGGCTACACCTTC.

This sequence joins TRBV19 and TRBJ2-1; D is possibly TRBD1 or TRBD2 (6 bases each). V dropped 6 bases and J dropped 8 bases, with 26 bases sitting between them. The CDR3 loop spans 17 amino acids. Germline CDR1 LNHDA, CDR2 SQIVND (reference sequence). The CDR3: CASSRSLWGAARHEQFF. The CDR3 nucleotides are TGTGCCAGTAGCCGCTCTTTGTGGGGGGCGGCCCGTCATGAGCAGTTCTTC.